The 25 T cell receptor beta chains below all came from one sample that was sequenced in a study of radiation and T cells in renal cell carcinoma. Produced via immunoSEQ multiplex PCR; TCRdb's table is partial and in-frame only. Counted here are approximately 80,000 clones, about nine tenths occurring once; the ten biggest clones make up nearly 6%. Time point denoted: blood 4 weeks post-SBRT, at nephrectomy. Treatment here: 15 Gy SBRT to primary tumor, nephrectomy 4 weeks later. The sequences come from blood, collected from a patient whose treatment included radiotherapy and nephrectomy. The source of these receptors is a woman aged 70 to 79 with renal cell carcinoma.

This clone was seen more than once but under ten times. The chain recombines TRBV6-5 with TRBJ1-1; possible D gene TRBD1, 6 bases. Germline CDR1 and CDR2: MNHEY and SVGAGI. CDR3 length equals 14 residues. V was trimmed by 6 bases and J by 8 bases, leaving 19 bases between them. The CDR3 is CASSLGTTFGEAFF. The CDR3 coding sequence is TGTGCCAGCAGCCTCGGGACAACCTTTGGGGAAGCTTTCTTT.

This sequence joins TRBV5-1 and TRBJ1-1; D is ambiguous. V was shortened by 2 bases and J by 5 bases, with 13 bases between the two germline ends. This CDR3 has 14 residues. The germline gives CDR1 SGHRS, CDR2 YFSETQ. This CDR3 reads CASSFGQPGTEAFF. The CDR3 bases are TGCGCCAGCAGCTTCGGCCAACCCGGGACTGAAGCTTTCTTT.

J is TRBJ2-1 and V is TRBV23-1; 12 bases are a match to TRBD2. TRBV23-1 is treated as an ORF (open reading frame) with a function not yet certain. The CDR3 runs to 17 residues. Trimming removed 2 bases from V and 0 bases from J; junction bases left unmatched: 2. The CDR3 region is CASSQGLAGSSYNEQFF. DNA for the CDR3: TGCGCCAGCAGTCAAGGACTAGCGGGGAGCTCCTACAATGAGCAGTTCTTC.

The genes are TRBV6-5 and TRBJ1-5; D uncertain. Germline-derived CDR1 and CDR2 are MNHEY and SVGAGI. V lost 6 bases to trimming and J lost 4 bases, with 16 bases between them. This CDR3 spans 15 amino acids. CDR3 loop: CASSQGQLANQPQHF. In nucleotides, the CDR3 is TGTGCCAGCAGCCAAGGGCAACTAGCAAATCAGCCCCAGCATTTT.

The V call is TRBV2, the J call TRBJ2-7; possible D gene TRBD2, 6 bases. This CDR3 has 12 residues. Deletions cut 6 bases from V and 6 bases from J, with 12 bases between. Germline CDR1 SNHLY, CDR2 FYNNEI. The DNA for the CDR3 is TGTGCCAGCAGCGCGGGGTTGGGCGAGCAGTACTTC. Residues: CASSAGLGEQYF.

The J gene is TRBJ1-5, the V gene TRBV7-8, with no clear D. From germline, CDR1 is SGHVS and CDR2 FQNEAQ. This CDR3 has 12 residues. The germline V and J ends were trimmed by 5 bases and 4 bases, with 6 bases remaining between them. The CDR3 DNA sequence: TGTGCCAGCAGCGGACCGAATCAGCCCCAGCATTTT. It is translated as CASSGPNQPQHF.

The CDR3 spells CASSREVEDSPLHF. CDR3 coding DNA: TGCGCCAGCAGCCGTGAGGTGGAGGATTCACCCCTCCACTTT. The V and J genes are TRBV5-1 and TRBJ1-6; D gene ambiguous. This CDR3 contains 14 residues. Per the germline V gene, CDR1 is SGHRS and CDR2 is YFSETQ. Trimming removed 4 bases at V and 8 bases at J, with 13 bases between.

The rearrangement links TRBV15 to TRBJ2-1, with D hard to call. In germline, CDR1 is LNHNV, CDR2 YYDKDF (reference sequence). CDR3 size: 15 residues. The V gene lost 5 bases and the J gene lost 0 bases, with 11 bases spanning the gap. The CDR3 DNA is TGTGCCACCAGCCCCCGGTGGAGCTCCTACAATGAGCAGTTCTTC. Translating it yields CATSPRWSSYNEQFF.

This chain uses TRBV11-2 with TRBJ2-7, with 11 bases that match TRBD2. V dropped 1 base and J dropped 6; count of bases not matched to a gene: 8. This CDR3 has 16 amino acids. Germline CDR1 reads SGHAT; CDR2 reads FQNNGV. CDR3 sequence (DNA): TGTGCCAGCAGCTTAGCCCGGACTAGCGGGCGTTCCGAGCAGTACTTC. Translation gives CASSLARTSGRSEQYF.

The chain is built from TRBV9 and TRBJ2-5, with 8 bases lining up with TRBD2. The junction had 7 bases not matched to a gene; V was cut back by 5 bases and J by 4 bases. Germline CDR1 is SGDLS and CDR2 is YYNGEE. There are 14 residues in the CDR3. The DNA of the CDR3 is TGTGCCAGCAGTACAGCGGGGGCGCGAGAGACCCAGTACTTC. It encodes CASSTAGARETQYF.

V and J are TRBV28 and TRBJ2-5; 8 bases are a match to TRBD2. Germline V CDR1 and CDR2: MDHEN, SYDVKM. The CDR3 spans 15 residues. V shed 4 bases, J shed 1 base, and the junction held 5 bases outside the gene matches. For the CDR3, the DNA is TGTGCCAGCAGTTCCCCCCGGGGGGGCCAAGAGACCCAGTACTTC. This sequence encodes CASSSPRGGQETQYF. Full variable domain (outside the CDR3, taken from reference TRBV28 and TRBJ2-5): DVKVTQSSRYLVKRTGEKVFLECVQDMDHENMFWYRQDPGLGLRLIYFSYDVKMKEKGDIPEGYSVSREKKERFSLILESASTNQTSMYLCASSSPRGGQETQYFGPGTRLLVL.

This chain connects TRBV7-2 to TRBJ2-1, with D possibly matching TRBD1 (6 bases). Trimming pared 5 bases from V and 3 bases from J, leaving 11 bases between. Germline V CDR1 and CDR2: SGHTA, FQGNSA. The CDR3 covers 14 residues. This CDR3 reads CASSPSDSYNEQFF. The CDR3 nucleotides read TGTGCCAGCAGCCCTTCGGACAGCTACAATGAGCAGTTCTTC.

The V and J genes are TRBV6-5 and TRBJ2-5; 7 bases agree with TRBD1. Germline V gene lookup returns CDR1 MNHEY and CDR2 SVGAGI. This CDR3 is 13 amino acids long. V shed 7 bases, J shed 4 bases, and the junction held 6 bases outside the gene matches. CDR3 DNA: TGTGCCAGCACCCGACAGGGTATAGAGACCCAGTACTTC. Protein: CASTRQGIETQYF.

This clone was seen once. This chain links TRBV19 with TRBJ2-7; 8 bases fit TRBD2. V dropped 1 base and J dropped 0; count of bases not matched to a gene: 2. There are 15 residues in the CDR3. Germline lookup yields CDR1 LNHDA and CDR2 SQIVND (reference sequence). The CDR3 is CASSIAGGTSYEQYF. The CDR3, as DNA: TGTGCCAGTAGTATAGCGGGGGGGACCTCCTACGAGCAGTACTTC.

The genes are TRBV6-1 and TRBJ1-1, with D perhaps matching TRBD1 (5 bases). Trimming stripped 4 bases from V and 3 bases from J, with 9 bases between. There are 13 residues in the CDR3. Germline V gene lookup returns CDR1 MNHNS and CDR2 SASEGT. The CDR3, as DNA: TGTGCCAGCAGTGCACAGGTTTACACTGAAGCTTTCTTT. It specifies CASSAQVYTEAFF.

CDR3 sequence: CASIAGRIVTGELFF. CDR3 coding DNA: TGTGCCAGCATTGCAGGGCGGATAGTCACCGGGGAGCTGTTTTTT. The chain links TRBV6-1 to TRBJ2-2; D is possibly TRBD1 (5 bases). CDR3 length equals 15 residues. CDR1 MNHNS and CDR2 SASEGT come from the germline V gene. Trimming pared 7 bases from V and 4 bases from J, leaving 16 bases between.

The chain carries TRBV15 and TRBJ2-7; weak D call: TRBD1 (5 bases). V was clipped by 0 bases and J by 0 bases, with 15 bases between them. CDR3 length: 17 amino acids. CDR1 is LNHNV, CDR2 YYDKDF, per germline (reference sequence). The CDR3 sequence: CATSRDFGTGSSYEQYF. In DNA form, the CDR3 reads TGTGCCACCAGCAGAGATTTCGGAACAGGCAGCTCCTACGAGCAGTACTTC.

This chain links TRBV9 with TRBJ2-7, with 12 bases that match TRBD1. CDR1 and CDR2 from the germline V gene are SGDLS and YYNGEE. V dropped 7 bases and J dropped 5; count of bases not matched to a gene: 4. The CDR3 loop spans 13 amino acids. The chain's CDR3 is CASSGTGGHEQYF. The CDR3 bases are TGTGCCAGCTCCGGGACAGGGGGCCACGAGCAGTACTTC.

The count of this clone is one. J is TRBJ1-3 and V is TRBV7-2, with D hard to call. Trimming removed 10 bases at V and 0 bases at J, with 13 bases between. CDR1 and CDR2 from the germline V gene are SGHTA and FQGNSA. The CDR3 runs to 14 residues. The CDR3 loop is CATLPRSSGNTIYF. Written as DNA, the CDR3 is TGTGCCACTCTCCCTCGAAGCTCTGGAAACACCATATATTTT. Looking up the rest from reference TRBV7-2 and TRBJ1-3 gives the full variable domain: GAGVSQSPSNKVTEKGKDVELRCDPISGHTALYWYRQSLGQGLEFLIYFQGNSAPDKSGLPSDRFSAERTGGSVSTLTIQRTQQEDSAVYLCATLPRSSGNTIYFGEGSWLTVV.

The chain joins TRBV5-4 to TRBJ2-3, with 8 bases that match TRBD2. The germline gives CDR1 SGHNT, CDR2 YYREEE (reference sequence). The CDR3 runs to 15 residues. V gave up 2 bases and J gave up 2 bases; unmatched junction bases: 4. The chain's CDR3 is CASSFGGGNTDTQYF. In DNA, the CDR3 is TGTGCCAGCAGCTTTGGCGGGGGGAACACAGATACGCAGTATTTT.

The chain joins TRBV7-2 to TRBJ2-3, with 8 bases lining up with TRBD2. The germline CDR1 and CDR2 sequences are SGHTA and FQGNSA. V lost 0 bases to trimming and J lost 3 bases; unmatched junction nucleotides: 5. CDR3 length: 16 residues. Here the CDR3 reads CASSLASGGGTDTQYF. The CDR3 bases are TGTGCCAGCAGCTTAGCTTCCGGGGGGGGTACAGATACGCAGTATTTT.

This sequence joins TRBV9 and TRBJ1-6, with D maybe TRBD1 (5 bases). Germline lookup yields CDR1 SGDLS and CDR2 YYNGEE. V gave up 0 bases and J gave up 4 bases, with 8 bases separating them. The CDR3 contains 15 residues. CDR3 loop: CASSVDGGYNSPLHF. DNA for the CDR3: TGTGCCAGCAGCGTAGACGGGGGATATAATTCACCCCTCCACTTT.

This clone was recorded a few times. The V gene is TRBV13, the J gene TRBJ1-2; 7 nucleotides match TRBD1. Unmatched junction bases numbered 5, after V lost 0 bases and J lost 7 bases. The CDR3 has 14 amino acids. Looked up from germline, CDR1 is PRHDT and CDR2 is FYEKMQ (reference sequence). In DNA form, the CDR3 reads TGTGCCAGCAGCTTAGGGACAGGGATTGGTGGCTACACCTTC. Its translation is CASSLGTGIGGYTF.

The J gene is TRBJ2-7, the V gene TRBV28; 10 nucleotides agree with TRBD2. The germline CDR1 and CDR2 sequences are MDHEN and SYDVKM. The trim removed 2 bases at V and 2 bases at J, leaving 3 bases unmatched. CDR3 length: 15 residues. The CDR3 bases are TGTGCCAGCAGTTTAGGGACTAGCGTGGCCTACGAGCAGTACTTC. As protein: CASSLGTSVAYEQYF.

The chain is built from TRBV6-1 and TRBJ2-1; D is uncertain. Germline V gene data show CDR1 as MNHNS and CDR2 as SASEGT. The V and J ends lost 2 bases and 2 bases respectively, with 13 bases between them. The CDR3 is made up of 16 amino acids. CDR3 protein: CASSETLNTPYNEQFF. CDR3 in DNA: TGTGCCAGCAGTGAAACGCTGAACACACCCTACAATGAGCAGTTCTTC.